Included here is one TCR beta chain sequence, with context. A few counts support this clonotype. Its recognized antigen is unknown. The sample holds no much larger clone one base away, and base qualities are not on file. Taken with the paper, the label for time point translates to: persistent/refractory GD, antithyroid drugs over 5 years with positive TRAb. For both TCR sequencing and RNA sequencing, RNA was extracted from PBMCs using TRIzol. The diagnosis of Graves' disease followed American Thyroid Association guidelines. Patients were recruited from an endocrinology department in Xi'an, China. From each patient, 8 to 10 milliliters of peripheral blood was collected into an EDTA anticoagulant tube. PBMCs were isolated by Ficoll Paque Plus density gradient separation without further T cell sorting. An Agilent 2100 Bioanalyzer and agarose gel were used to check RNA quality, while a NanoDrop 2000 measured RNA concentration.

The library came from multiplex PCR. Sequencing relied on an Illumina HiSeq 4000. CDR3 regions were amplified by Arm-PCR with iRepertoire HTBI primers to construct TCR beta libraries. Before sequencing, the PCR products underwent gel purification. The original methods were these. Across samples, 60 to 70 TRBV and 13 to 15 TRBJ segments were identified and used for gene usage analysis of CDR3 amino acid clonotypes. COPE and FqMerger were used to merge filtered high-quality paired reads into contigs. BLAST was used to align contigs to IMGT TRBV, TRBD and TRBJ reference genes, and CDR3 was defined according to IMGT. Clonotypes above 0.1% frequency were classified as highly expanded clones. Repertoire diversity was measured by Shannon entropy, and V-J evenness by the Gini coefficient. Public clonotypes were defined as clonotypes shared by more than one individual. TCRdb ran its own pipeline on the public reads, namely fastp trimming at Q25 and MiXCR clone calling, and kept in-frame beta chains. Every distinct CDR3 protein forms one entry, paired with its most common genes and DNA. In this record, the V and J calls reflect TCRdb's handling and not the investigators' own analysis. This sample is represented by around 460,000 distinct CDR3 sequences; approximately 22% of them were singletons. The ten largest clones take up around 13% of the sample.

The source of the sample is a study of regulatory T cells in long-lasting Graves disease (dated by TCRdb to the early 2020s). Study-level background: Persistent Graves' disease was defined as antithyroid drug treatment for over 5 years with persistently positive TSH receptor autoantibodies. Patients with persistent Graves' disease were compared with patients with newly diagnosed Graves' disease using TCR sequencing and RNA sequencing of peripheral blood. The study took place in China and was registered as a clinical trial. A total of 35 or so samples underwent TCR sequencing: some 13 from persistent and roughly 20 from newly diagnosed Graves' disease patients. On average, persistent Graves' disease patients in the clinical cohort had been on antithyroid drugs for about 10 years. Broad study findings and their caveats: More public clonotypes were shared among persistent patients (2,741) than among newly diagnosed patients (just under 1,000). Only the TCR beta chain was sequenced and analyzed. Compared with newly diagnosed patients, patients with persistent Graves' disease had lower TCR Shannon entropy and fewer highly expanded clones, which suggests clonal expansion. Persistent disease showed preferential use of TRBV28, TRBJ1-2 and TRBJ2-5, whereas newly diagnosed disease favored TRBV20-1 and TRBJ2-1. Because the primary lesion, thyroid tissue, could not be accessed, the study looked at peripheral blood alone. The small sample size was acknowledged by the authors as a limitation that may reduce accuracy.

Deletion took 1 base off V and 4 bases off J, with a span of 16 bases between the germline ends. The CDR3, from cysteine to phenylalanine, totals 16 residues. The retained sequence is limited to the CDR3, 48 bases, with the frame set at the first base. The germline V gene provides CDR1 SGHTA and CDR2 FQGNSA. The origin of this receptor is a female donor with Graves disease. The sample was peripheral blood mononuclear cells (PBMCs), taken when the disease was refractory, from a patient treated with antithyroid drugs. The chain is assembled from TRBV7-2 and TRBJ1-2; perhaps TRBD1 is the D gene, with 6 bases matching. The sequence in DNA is TGTGCCAGCAGCTTAGTGGGCGCTGGGGGCGTCTATGGCTACACCTTC. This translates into CASSLVGAGGVYGYTF.